The 21 T cell receptor beta chains below were found in one sample sequenced in a study of T-cell memory formation after mild COVID-19. A single record per CDR3 protein comes from TCRdb applying MiXCR to the 5' RACE reads. Of about 180,000 distinct CDR3 sequences listed, approximately 18% are singletons. The sample consisted of PBMCs or a T cell subset sorted from them (not recorded which). The receptor set was obtained from a man between 18 and 29 years old who had mild COVID-19 (a few samples of this study predate the infection). Cell type and time point are not known.

The chain recombines TRBV6-5 with TRBJ1-6; no reliable D call. The V and J ends lost 2 bases and 7 bases respectively, with 9 bases between them. CDR3 length equals 14 residues. CDR1 and CDR2 from the germline V gene are MNHEY and SVGAGI. The CDR3 bases are TGTGCCAGCAGTTACCAGTTAACCAATTCACCCCTCCACTTT. Encoded protein: CASSYQLTNSPLHF.

This sequence joins TRBV7-9 and TRBJ2-1; D perhaps matches TRBD1 (5 bases). CDR1 and CDR2 (germline): SEHNR, FQNEAQ (reference sequence). The V and J ends lost 5 bases and 7 bases respectively, with 18 bases between them. This CDR3 has 15 residues. This CDR3 is CASSRAGIVNNEQFF. The CDR3 DNA sequence: TGTGCCAGCAGCCGAGCAGGGATCGTGAATAATGAGCAGTTCTTC.

The V gene is TRBV5-1, the J gene TRBJ1-1, with unresolved D. This CDR3 contains 16 residues. Germline V gene sequence: CDR1 SGHRS, CDR2 YFSETQ. V dropped 0 bases and J dropped 4 bases, with 16 bases sitting between them. The CDR3 sequence is CASSLGASRSVTEAFF. The DNA for the CDR3 is TGCGCCAGCAGCTTGGGAGCCTCGAGAAGCGTCACTGAAGCTTTCTTT. Combining the CDR3 with reference TRBV5-1 and TRBJ1-1 gives the whole variable domain KAGVTQTPRYLIKTRGQQVTLSCSPISGHRSVSWYQQTPGQGLQFLFEYFSETQRNKGNFPGRFSGRQFSNSRSEMNVSTLELGDSALYLCASSLGASRSVTEAFFGQGTRLTVV.

The rearrangement links TRBV29-1 to TRBJ1-1; tentatively, D is TRBD1 (6 bases). The CDR3 consists of 14 residues. Trimming pared 6 bases from V and 5 bases from J, leaving 19 bases between. Per germline, CDR1 SQVTM and CDR2 ANQGSEA. CDR3 bases: TGCAGCGTGGGGCCGCGCAGGGGTAAGACTGAAGCTTTCTTT. Translated, it gives CSVGPRRGKTEAFF.

The chain joins TRBV7-2 to TRBJ2-7, with D unresolved. Trimming left V 0 bases short and J 3 bases short, with 6 bases between. The germline V gene encodes CDR1 SGHTA and CDR2 FQGNSA. This CDR3 region has 13 residues. CDR3 protein: CASSLARYYEQYF. The CDR3 nucleotides read TGTGCCAGCAGCTTAGCGCGGTACTACGAGCAGTACTTC.

The chain uses TRBV9 and TRBJ2-2; the D gene could be TRBD1 or TRBD2 (5 bases each). V gave up 0 bases and J gave up 2 bases, with 11 bases separating them. Germline loops: CDR1 SGDLS, CDR2 YYNGEE. The CDR3 loop spans 16 amino acids. CDR3 protein: CASSVAARGNTGELFF. The CDR3 region has the DNA TGTGCCAGCAGCGTAGCCGCGAGGGGTAACACCGGGGAGCTGTTTTTT.

V usage is TRBV5-1 and J usage is TRBJ2-5, with D perhaps assigned TRBD1 or TRBD2 (5 bases each). The CDR3 runs 17 residues. In germline, CDR1 is SGHRS, CDR2 YFSETQ. The germline V and J ends were trimmed by 0 bases and 2 bases, with 17 bases remaining between them. This CDR3 is CASSLGGIQGTQETQYF. In nucleotides, the CDR3 is TGCGCCAGCAGCTTGGGGGGGATTCAGGGAACTCAAGAGACCCAGTACTTC.

The CDR3, as DNA: TGTGCCAGCAGCGACCGAGCAGTCCAGTACTTC. This gives the protein CASSDRAVQYF. The genes are TRBV7-2 and TRBJ2-5; no definite D call. V dropped 5 bases and J dropped 10 bases, with 11 bases sitting between them. The CDR3 is made up of 11 amino acids. Germline-derived CDR1 and CDR2 are SGHTA and FQGNSA.

This clonotype was observed a few times. The rearrangement links TRBV9 to TRBJ2-3; TRBD2 is a possible D gene (5 bases). V was cut by 3 bases and J by 6 bases, with 14 bases left in between. Germline V gives CDR1 SGDLS, CDR2 YYNGEE. The length of the CDR3 is 14 residues. In DNA, the CDR3 is TGTGCCAGCAGCGCGTCGGGTTGGGAGGATACGCAGTATTTT. Residues: CASSASGWEDTQYF.

The V call is TRBV6-2 or TRBV6-3, the J call TRBJ2-2; D assignment may be TRBD1 or TRBD2 (6 bases each). The CDR3 covers 14 residues. The V and J ends lost 8 bases and 0 bases respectively, with 10 bases between them. Germline V gives CDR1 MNHEY, CDR2 SVGEGT. DNA of the CDR3: TGTGCCAGCCGGGGGCAAGCGAACACCGGGGAGCTGTTTTTT. This encodes CASRGQANTGELFF.

This chain joins TRBV2 and TRBJ2-1; 10 bases are a match to TRBD1. Germline CDR1 and CDR2: SNHLY and FYNNEI. J was trimmed by 4 bases and V by 6 bases; bases with no gene match: 6. This CDR3 region has 15 residues. The CDR3 region is CASRGDRGGYNEQFF. The CDR3 nucleotides read TGTGCCAGCAGGGGGGACAGGGGAGGATACAATGAGCAGTTCTTC.

There are many counts of this clonotype. The genes are TRBV12-3 or TRBV12-4 and TRBJ2-4; TRBD1 agrees at 7 bases. This CDR3 comprises 13 residues. Losses at the gene ends were 5 bases for V and 7 bases for J; bases not matched to a gene: 5. CDR3 in DNA: TGTGCCAGCAGTCCCGGACAGGCGAACATTCAGTACTTC. Amino acid sequence: CASSPGQANIQYF.

J is TRBJ1-1 and V is TRBV7-9; D not certain. Germline CDR1 and CDR2: SEHNR and FQNEAQ (reference sequence). Deletions cut 5 bases from V and 2 bases from J, with 15 bases between. The CDR3 has 15 residues. CDR3 in amino acids: CASSPLGKGNTEAFF. The CDR3 DNA reads as TGTGCCAGCAGCCCCCTAGGGAAAGGAAACACTGAAGCTTTCTTT.

This clonotype was seen a handful of times. The chain combines TRBV12-3 or TRBV12-4 with TRBJ2-7; no clear D gene. Trimming cost V 3 bases and J 3 bases, with 24 bases left between them. The CDR3 is made up of 18 amino acids. CDR3 sequence: CASSFGIVWADGNYEQYF. In DNA form, the CDR3 reads TGTGCCAGCAGTTTTGGAATAGTGTGGGCAGATGGAAACTACGAGCAGTACTTC.

This clonotype was seen a few times. This rearrangement joins TRBV7-9 to TRBJ2-5, with 10 bases lining up with TRBD2. CDR3 length: 15 amino acids. The trim removed 5 bases at V and 2 bases at J, leaving 5 bases unmatched. Looked up from germline, CDR1 is SEHNR and CDR2 is FQNEAQ (reference sequence). In nucleotides, the CDR3 is TGTGCCAGCAGCACCAGAGCGGGGGGGCAAGAGACCCAGTACTTC. Translation: CASSTRAGGQETQYF.

The rearrangement joins TRBV12-3 or TRBV12-4 to TRBJ2-5; 10 bases line up with TRBD2. The CDR3 totals 12 residues. Trimming at V came to 6 bases and at J to 5 bases, leaving 0 bases not matched to a gene. The CDR3 here is CASRTSGETQYF. The DNA of the CDR3 is TGTGCCAGCAGGACTAGCGGGGAGACCCAGTACTTC.

At least ten counts were recorded for this clonotype. The CDR3 is CASSPVGSIQETQYF. The CDR3 coding sequence is TGTGCCAGCAGCCCTGTCGGGAGCATACAAGAGACCCAGTACTTC. The chain uses TRBV7-9 and TRBJ2-5, with a tentative D call TRBD2 (6 bases). Germline V lookup: CDR1 SEHNR, CDR2 FQNEAQ (reference sequence). V was pared by 5 bases and J by 2 bases, with 15 bases between. The CDR3 runs 15 residues. Together with reference TRBV7-9 and TRBJ2-5, the CDR3 gives the full variable domain: DTGVSQNPRHKITKRGQNVTFRCDPISEHNRLYWYRQTLGQGPEFLTYFQNEAQLEKSRLLSDRFSAERPKGSFSTLEIQRTEQGDSAMYLCASSPVGSIQETQYFGPGTRLLVL.

The chain links TRBV3-1 to TRBJ1-6; D remains unclear. Trimming pared 4 bases from V and 10 bases from J, leaving 17 bases between. The germline V gene has CDR1 LGHDT and CDR2 YNNKEL (reference sequence). The CDR3 runs 15 residues. In DNA form, the CDR3 reads TGTGCCAGCAGCCCGAGGTTTATTGGGCGGTCACCCCTCCACTTT. This sequence encodes CASSPRFIGRSPLHF.

This chain joins TRBV12-3 or TRBV12-4 and TRBJ2-2, with 7 bases that match TRBD1. CDR3 length: 15 amino acids. V lost 5 bases and J lost 7; bases outside the gene matches: 10. The CDR3 DNA reads as TGTGCCAGCAGTCCACAGGGGCCCCCGGGCGGGGAGCTGTTTTTT. It encodes CASSPQGPPGGELFF.

The J gene is TRBJ1-2, the V gene TRBV4-3, with D unresolved. Per the germline V gene, CDR1 is LGHNA and CDR2 is YSLEER. The CDR3 is 15 residues long. V shed 1 base and J shed 4 bases, with 13 bases lying between them. The CDR3, as DNA: TGCGCCAGCAGCCAAGTCCAGGACGGGATCTATGGCTACACCTTC. Translated, it gives CASSQVQDGIYGYTF.

This clonotype came up a few times. J is TRBJ2-4 and V is TRBV6-2 or TRBV6-3; 10 nucleotides line up with TRBD2. Per the germline V gene, CDR1 is MNHEY and CDR2 is SVGEGT. With 2 bases clipped from V and 2 bases from J, the junction kept 12 bases outside the gene matches. The CDR3 has 19 residues. CDR3 amino acids: CASSYEAGGPHFTKNIQYF. In DNA, the CDR3 is TGTGCCAGCAGTTACGAAGCGGGGGGGCCGCATTTCACCAAAAACATTCAGTACTTC.